Listed here are 2 T cell receptor beta chains from one sample, sequenced in a study of T-cell reconstitution after alpha-beta-depleted transplantation in children. For these receptors, no antigen is known. General study findings and limits: When one year had passed after transplant, most T-cell counts and diversity came from newly produced T cells.

TCRbeta library construction was performed incorporating unique molecular identifiers. MiXCR, run by TCRdb on the PCR reads, gives a single entry per CDR3 protein. The sample holds 250,000 to 300,000 distinct CDR3 sequences, roughly 7.8% seen once. The specimen was peripheral blood, collected 360 days after TCRalphabeta/CD19-depleted stem cell transplant. These receptors all stem from a female patient aged 2 to 10 who had a stem cell transplant for Fanconi anemia, so the T cells may come from the graft donor.

This sequence joins TRBV7-2 and TRBJ2-5, with D unresolved. V was cut by 4 bases and J by 5 bases, with 8 bases left in between. In germline, CDR1 is SGHTA, CDR2 FQGNSA. The CDR3 covers 12 residues. This CDR3 reads CASSYRTETQYF. In DNA, the CDR3 is TGTGCCAGCAGCTATAGAACCGAGACCCAGTACTTC. The variable domain in full, with the rest retrieved from reference TRBV7-2 and TRBJ2-5, is GAGVSQSPSNKVTEKGKDVELRCDPISGHTALYWYRQSLGQGLEFLIYFQGNSAPDKSGLPSDRFSAERTGGSVSTLTIQRTQQEDSAVYLCASSYRTETQYFGPGTRLLVL.

This clonotype was seen only once. With a much larger clone just one base away, this may be a read error. The chain combines TRBV28 with TRBJ2-1, with D maybe TRBD2 (7 bases). CDR1 is MDHEN, CDR2 SYDVKM, per germline. This CDR3 spans 15 amino acids. Trimming left V 3 bases short and J 8 bases short, with 17 bases between. CDR3 nucleotide sequence: TGTGCCAGCAGTTTTTGCGGGGGCCTTAACTATGAGCAGTTCTTC. Translated: CASSFCGGLNYEQFF.